The 16 T cell receptor beta chains presented below share a single source sample, sequenced in a study of CD8 T cells in ankylosing spondylitis. TCRdb fed the 5' RACE reads into MiXCR, producing one record per CDR3 protein. The sample yields fewer than 250,000 distinct CDR3 sequences, roughly a tenth seen once. The sequenced material came from blood, either unsorted or a sorted T cell fraction (not recorded which). These receptors were taken from a male donor with ankylosing spondylitis or in good health (not recorded which).

This clonotype was counted at least ten times. V is TRBV9 and J is TRBJ2-5, with D uncertain. The V end lost 0 bases, the J end lost 6 bases, and 12 bases lay between the germline ends. Germline V CDR1 and CDR2: SGDLS, YYNGEE. This CDR3 contains 14 residues. CDR3 region: CASSVVDRGKTQYF. The CDR3 nucleotides are TGTGCCAGCAGCGTAGTGGACCGAGGAAAGACCCAGTACTTC.

This clonotype showed up many times. V gene TRBV12-3 or TRBV12-4 combines with J gene TRBJ2-5, with D hard to call. V was cut by 3 bases and J by 5 bases, with 16 bases left in between. CDR3 size: 15 residues. The CDR3 region is CASSLSFRPGETQYF. CDR3 coding DNA: TGTGCCAGCAGTTTGAGTTTCCGGCCTGGGGAGACCCAGTACTTC.

This clonotype was recorded a few times. V is TRBV27 and J is TRBJ1-1; D remains ambiguous. Trimming shortened V by 2 bases and J by 1 base, and 8 bases separated the two germline ends. Germline values: CDR1 MNHEY, CDR2 SMNVEV (reference sequence). There are 14 residues in the CDR3. The CDR3 sequence is CASSLIPGNTEAFF. CDR3 sequence (DNA): TGTGCCAGCAGTTTAATACCCGGGAACACTGAAGCTTTCTTT.

This clonotype was seen ten or more times. The rearrangement joins TRBV20-1 to TRBJ1-2; D unclear. The germline gives CDR1 DFQATT, CDR2 SNEGSKA (reference sequence). The V and J ends lost 4 bases and 3 bases respectively, with 21 bases between them. The CDR3 totals 16 residues. CDR3: CSAKMDAGIGDYGYTF. CDR3 sequence (DNA): TGCAGTGCTAAAATGGATGCGGGGATCGGCGACTATGGCTACACCTTC.

The table lists this clonotype with a few counts. V gene TRBV7-8 combines with J gene TRBJ2-2, with D perhaps given as TRBD1 or TRBD2 (6 bases each). The CDR3 totals 16 residues. CDR1 and CDR2 from the germline V gene are SGHVS and FQNEAQ. V was pared by 1 base and J by 6 bases, with 15 bases between. This CDR3 is CASSLVGGRGAGELFF. CDR3 nucleotides: TGTGCCAGCAGCTTAGTAGGGGGGAGAGGTGCCGGGGAGCTGTTTTTT.

This clonotype showed up many times. The chain carries TRBV3-1 and TRBJ2-2; maybe TRBD1 (5 bases). The CDR3 spans 14 residues. Trimming stripped 2 bases from V and 6 bases from J, with 10 bases between. The V gene's germline CDR1 is LGHDT and CDR2 YNNKEL (reference sequence). CDR3 sequence (DNA): TGTGCCAGCAGCCAATTGGAAGGGGCCGGGGAGCTGTTTTTT. Protein product: CASSQLEGAGELFF.

The rearrangement uses TRBV5-5 and TRBJ2-7; D is unresolved. Trimming removed 7 bases from V and 7 bases from J, with 18 bases in between. The CDR3 covers 13 residues. CDR1 is SGHKS and CDR2 is YYEKEE in the germline V gene (reference sequence). CDR3 residues: CASGAGPAWEQYF. The CDR3 DNA reads as TGTGCCAGCGGCGCCGGGCCGGCTTGGGAGCAGTACTTC.

This clonotype was observed many times. V and J are TRBV5-6 and TRBJ1-5; D not resolved. Between the trimmed V and J ends, which lost 1 base and 4 bases, there was a span of 12 bases. The CDR3 is 15 amino acids. Germline values: CDR1 SGHDT, CDR2 YYEEEE. Here the CDR3 reads CASSLMIEGNQPQHF. The CDR3 nucleotides read TGTGCCAGCAGCTTGATGATTGAGGGAAATCAGCCCCAGCATTTT.

Ten or more counts support this clonotype. This chain uses TRBV20-1 with TRBJ1-1, with TRBD1 as a possible D gene (5 bases). CDR1 and CDR2 (germline): DFQATT, SNEGSKA (reference sequence). V was clipped by 1 base and J by 5 bases, with 11 bases between them. The CDR3 runs to 13 residues. The chain's CDR3 is CSARGRDRTEAFF. The CDR3 nucleotides read TGCAGTGCTAGAGGCAGGGATCGAACTGAAGCTTTCTTT.

This clonotype was counted only a few times. The V and J genes are TRBV12-3 or TRBV12-4 and TRBJ2-7, with TRBD1 matching 9 bases. V gave up 6 bases and J gave up 3 bases; unmatched junction bases: 6. This CDR3 spans 14 amino acids. The CDR3, as DNA: TGTGCCAGCAGGGGACAGGGCGGAATCTACGAGCAGTACTTC. As protein: CASRGQGGIYEQYF.

Concerning this clonotype itself: Possible read error: a much larger clone is one base away. The chain links TRBV7-2 to TRBJ2-3, with 8 bases that match TRBD1. Germline trimming cut 5 bases from V and 11 bases from J; bases unmatched to any gene: 9. CDR1 and CDR2 from the germline V gene are SGHTA and FQGNSA. The CDR3 is made up of 13 amino acids. The DNA of the CDR3 is TGTGCCAGCAGCCATGGGGACGGGACAGGGCAGTATTTT. This translates into CASSHGDGTGQYF.

This clonotype appeared many times. The rearrangement uses TRBV5-1 and TRBJ1-1, with D perhaps matching TRBD1 (5 bases). The CDR3 extends over 13 amino acids. Germline CDR1 SGHRS, CDR2 YFSETQ. Trimming cost V 3 bases and J 1 base, with 7 bases left between them. The chain's CDR3 is CASSSGRNTEAFF. The CDR3 nucleotides are TGCGCCAGCAGCTCGGGACGGAACACTGAAGCTTTCTTT.

This clonotype was seen many times. The CDR3 DNA is TGCAGTGCTAGAGTCGGACAGGGGGTAAGAGATGAGCAGTTCTTC. This sequence encodes CSARVGQGVRDEQFF. The chain combines TRBV20-1 with TRBJ2-1; 10 nucleotides align to TRBD1. This CDR3 region has 15 residues. Germline V gives CDR1 DFQATT, CDR2 SNEGSKA (reference sequence). V lost 1 base and J lost 8; bases outside the gene matches: 8.

This clonotype came up a few times. The chain joins TRBV7-9 to TRBJ1-6; a weak D match, TRBD1 (5 bases). Germline V gene sequence: CDR1 SEHNR, CDR2 FQNEAQ (reference sequence). V was clipped by 4 bases and J by 7 bases, with 14 bases between them. The CDR3 is 15 amino acids. CDR3 region: CASSSTGRANSPLHF. The CDR3 DNA reads TGTGCCAGCAGCTCCACGGGACGGGCAAATTCACCCCTCCACTTT. Based on the CDR3 plus reference TRBV7-9 and TRBJ1-6, the full variable domain is DTGVSQNPRHKITKRGQNVTFRCDPISEHNRLYWYRQTLGQGPEFLTYFQNEAQLEKSRLLSDRFSAERPKGSFSTLEIQRTEQGDSAMYLCASSSTGRANSPLHFGNGTRLTVT.

The table lists this clonotype with many counts. The chain recombines TRBV20-1 with TRBJ2-7; 8 bases map to TRBD2. The V and J ends lost 1 base and 4 bases, in that order; junction bases with no gene match: 9. CDR1 and CDR2 (germline): DFQATT, SNEGSKA (reference sequence). CDR3 length equals 15 residues. The CDR3 bases are TGCAGTGCTAGAGTTTCAGACCCGGGGGGGTACGAGCAGTACTTC. Its translation: CSARVSDPGGYEQYF.

The sample holds many counts of this clonotype. The J gene is TRBJ2-7, the V gene TRBV15, with D maybe TRBD1 (5 bases). The ends were cut back, 1 base at V and 3 bases at J, with 10 bases in the middle. CDR1 is LNHNV, CDR2 YYDKDF, per germline (reference sequence). This CDR3 has 14 residues. CDR3 in DNA: TGTGCCACCAGCAGAGCAGGGTCCTTCTACGAGCAGTACTTC. Residues: CATSRAGSFYEQYF. Complete variable domain (other parts from reference TRBV15 and TRBJ2-7): DAMVIQNPRYQVTQFGKPVTLSCSQTLNHNVMYWYQQKSSQAPKLLFHYYDKDFNNEADTPDNFQSRRPNTSFCFLDIRSPGLGDTAMYLCATSRAGSFYEQYFGPGTRLTVT.